The 29 T cell receptor beta chains presented below share a single source sample, sequenced in a study of T cell responses to AZD1222 COVID-19 vaccine. The protocol was immunoSEQ multiplex PCR, while the TCRdb copy is restricted to in-frame clones and leaves out a portion. The sample lists about 96,000 clones; roughly 90% were seen once. The sequences come from peripheral blood, collected on day 0 of AZD1222 vaccination. Every receptor here comes from an adult in good health.

This clone was seen more than once but under ten times. V usage is TRBV10-3 and J usage is TRBJ1-2; TRBD1 matches at 7 bases. This CDR3 comprises 13 residues. After removal of 7 bases from V and 6 bases from J, the junction contained 8 bases not matched to a gene. The germline V gene has CDR1 ENHRY and CDR2 SYGVKD. The DNA for the CDR3 is TGTGCCATCAAACCGCAAAGGGGGCATGGCTACACCTTC. Protein sequence: CAIKPQRGHGYTF.

This chain connects TRBV24-1 to TRBJ2-7; D not resolved. Trimming pared 1 base from V and 7 bases from J, leaving 4 bases between. Germline CDR1 KGHDR, CDR2 SFDVKD. This CDR3 region has 11 residues. The CDR3 nucleotides are TGTGCCACCAGTGATTTCGGTGAGCAGTACTTC. Its translation: CATSDFGEQYF.

This clone appeared once. The chain links TRBV14 to TRBJ1-2, with D possibly TRBD1 on 6 matching bases. V was trimmed by 1 base and J by 3 bases, leaving 18 bases between them. From germline, CDR1 is SGHDN and CDR2 FVKESK. The CDR3 has 17 amino acids. CDR3: CASSQARRTEAHYGYTF. CDR3 nucleotides: TGTGCCAGCAGCCAAGCCCGGAGGACAGAGGCCCACTATGGCTACACCTTC. Drawing the rest from reference TRBV14 and TRBJ1-2, the complete variable domain is EAGVTQFPSHSVIEKGQTVTLRCDPISGHDNLYWYRRVMGKEIKFLLHFVKESKQDESGMPNNRFLAERTGGTYSTLKVQPAELEDSGVYFCASSQARRTEAHYGYTFGSGTRLTVV.

The rearrangement joins TRBV30 to TRBJ1-1; no clear D. The CDR3 totals 13 residues. The V end was cut by 3 bases, the J end by 1 base, with 9 bases between. The germline V gene has CDR1 GTSNPN and CDR2 SVGIG (reference sequence). Written as DNA, the CDR3 is TGTGCCTGGAGCCCTGGAGGGAACACTGAAGCTTTCTTT. Its translation: CAWSPGGNTEAFF.

The chain is built from TRBV18 and TRBJ2-7; D is uncertain. The CDR3 length is 17 residues. V lost 3 bases, J lost 0 bases, and 18 bases lay in between. Germline CDR1 reads KGHSH; CDR2 reads LQKENI. CDR3 nucleotide sequence: TGTGCCAGCTCACCTACGACCGGCCCGGCTAGCTCCTACGAGCAGTACTTC. Encoded protein: CASSPTTGPASSYEQYF.

Written as DNA, the CDR3 is TGTGCCACCAGTGATTTCGGGACAGTTAACAATGAGCAGTTCTTC. It codes for CATSDFGTVNNEQFF. The chain combines TRBV24-1 with TRBJ2-1; TRBD1 matches 7 bases. This CDR3 spans 15 amino acids. V lost 1 base and J lost 5; bases outside the gene matches: 4. CDR1 is KGHDR, CDR2 SFDVKD, per germline.

The V call is TRBV7-9, the J call TRBJ1-4; a possible D gene is TRBD1 (6 bases). Trimming left V 6 bases short and J 7 bases short, with 15 bases between. Looked up from germline, CDR1 is SEHNR and CDR2 is FQNEAQ (reference sequence). This CDR3 is 14 amino acids long. The CDR3 sequence is CASRDPGGGEKLFF. CDR3 nucleotides: TGTGCCAGCAGGGATCCTGGAGGGGGTGAAAAACTGTTTTTT. The full variable domain, with the rest looked up from reference TRBV7-9 and TRBJ1-4, is DTGVSQNPRHKITKRGQNVTFRCDPISEHNRLYWYRQTLGQGPEFLTYFQNEAQLEKSRLLSDRFSAERPKGSFSTLEIQRTEQGDSAMYLCASRDPGGGEKLFFGSGTQLSVL.

This chain uses TRBV27 with TRBJ1-5; D perhaps matches TRBD1 (6 bases). The CDR3 sequence is 16 residues long. Germline V gene lookup returns CDR1 MNHEY and CDR2 SMNVEV (reference sequence). V lost 3 bases to trimming and J lost 4 bases, with 16 bases between them. The CDR3 reads CASSLSTGSFNQPQHF. The CDR3 DNA is TGTGCCAGCAGTTTGTCTACAGGGAGCTTTAATCAGCCCCAGCATTTT.

This chain connects TRBV30 to TRBJ1-6; D remains unclear. Trimming took off 5 bases at V and 7 bases at J, with 9 bases between the two ends. CDR1 is GTSNPN and CDR2 is SVGIG in the germline V gene (reference sequence). This CDR3 has 12 residues. CDR3 bases: TGTGCCTGGGATCGCTCCAATTCACCCCTCCACTTT. This sequence encodes CAWDRSNSPLHF.

The DNA of the CDR3 is TGTGCCAGTAGTGTAGGGAAAGTGAACACTGAAGCTTTCTTT. Encoded protein: CASSVGKVNTEAFF. The chain links TRBV19 to TRBJ1-1, with D uncertain. V was trimmed by 5 bases and J by 0 bases, leaving 10 bases between them. The CDR3 sequence is 14 residues long. CDR1 LNHDA and CDR2 SQIVND come from the germline V gene (reference sequence).

This chain joins TRBV2 and TRBJ1-1; D perhaps matches TRBD1 (5 bases). Germline CDR1 SNHLY, CDR2 FYNNEI. V gave up 4 bases and J gave up 6 bases, with 9 bases separating them. This CDR3 is built from 12 residues. The CDR3 bases are TGTGCCAGCAGTGGGCAGGGTCCTGAAGCTTTCTTT. This codes for CASSGQGPEAFF.

The CDR3 coding sequence is TGCAGTGCTAGTCAGGGTGGCAATCAGCCCCAGCATTTT. Protein sequence: CSASQGGNQPQHF. The chain joins TRBV20-1 to TRBJ1-5, with a possible D match to TRBD1 (5 bases). Germline CDR1 reads DFQATT; CDR2 reads SNEGSKA (reference sequence). CDR3 length: 13 amino acids. The V and J ends lost 3 bases and 2 bases respectively, with 8 bases between them.

The chain carries TRBV6-5 and TRBJ2-7; D call uncertain. Germline-derived CDR1 and CDR2 are MNHEY and SVGAGI. The V gene lost 6 bases and the J gene lost 2 bases, with 11 bases spanning the gap. The CDR3 contains 13 residues. CDR3 DNA sequence: TGTGCCAGCAGGGGAACTCCAACCTACGAGCAGTACTTC. This encodes CASRGTPTYEQYF.

The J gene is TRBJ2-5, the V gene TRBV15, with a tentative D call TRBD1 (6 bases). The germline gives CDR1 LNHNV, CDR2 YYDKDF (reference sequence). V dropped 5 bases and J dropped 6 bases, with 19 bases sitting between them. This CDR3 has 15 amino acids. The CDR3 bases are TGTGCCACCAGCCCAACTGGCTCGAGGGGGAAGACCCAGTACTTC. This gives the protein CATSPTGSRGKTQYF. Combining the CDR3 with reference TRBV15 and TRBJ2-5 gives the whole variable domain DAMVIQNPRYQVTQFGKPVTLSCSQTLNHNVMYWYQQKSSQAPKLLFHYYDKDFNNEADTPDNFQSRRPNTSFCFLDIRSPGLGDTAMYLCATSPTGSRGKTQYFGPGTRLLVL.

V usage is TRBV5-4 and J usage is TRBJ2-2; D is ambiguous. The CDR3 is 14 amino acids. V shed 5 bases and J shed 0 bases, with 8 bases lying between them. The germline gives CDR1 SGHNT, CDR2 YYREEE (reference sequence). This CDR3 reads CASRWDSNTGELFF. CDR3 in DNA: TGTGCCAGCAGGTGGGATTCGAACACCGGGGAGCTGTTTTTT.

The gene calls are TRBV5-1 and TRBJ1-3; no definite D call. Trimming pared 0 bases from V and 3 bases from J, leaving 7 bases between. Germline CDR1 SGHRS, CDR2 YFSETQ. The CDR3 length is 14 residues. This CDR3 reads CASSLGRIGNTIYF. CDR3 in DNA: TGCGCCAGCAGCTTGGGCAGAATTGGAAACACCATATATTTT.

The CDR3 DNA reads as TGTGCCAGTAGTATATTAAACACCGGGGAGCTGTTTTTT. Protein product: CASSILNTGELFF. The chain joins TRBV19 to TRBJ2-2, with D unclear. Deletions cut 2 bases from V and 2 bases from J, with 3 bases between. Germline assignment: CDR1 LNHDA and CDR2 SQIVND (reference sequence). The CDR3 runs 13 residues.

The chain recombines TRBV2 with TRBJ2-4, with 7 bases identical to TRBD2. CDR1 SNHLY and CDR2 FYNNEI come from the germline V gene. This CDR3 comprises 14 residues. J gave up 2 bases and V 7 bases, and 5 bases lay outside the gene matches. The CDR3 DNA reads TGTGCCAGCATTACGCGGGGGACCAAAAACATTCAGTACTTC. Translated, it gives CASITRGTKNIQYF.

The V and J genes are TRBV11-2 and TRBJ2-5; 8 bases match TRBD2. Germline V gives CDR1 SGHAT, CDR2 FQNNGV. V shed 5 bases and J 5 bases; nucleotides not matched to a gene: 10. CDR3 length: 15 amino acids. The CDR3 region is CASSRAGGDRETQYF. The CDR3 DNA sequence: TGTGCCAGCAGCAGGGCGGGAGGCGATAGGGAGACCCAGTACTTC.

CDR3 sequence reads: CASSPGLAGGPNEQFF. CDR3 coding DNA: TGTGCCAGCAGCCCGGGACTAGCGGGAGGGCCTAATGAGCAGTTCTTC. The genes are TRBV6-2 or TRBV6-3 and TRBJ2-1; TRBD2 matches at 16 bases. This CDR3 has 16 amino acids. Germline loops: CDR1 MNHEY, CDR2 SVGEGT. Germline trimming cut 6 bases from V and 7 bases from J; bases unmatched to any gene: 6.

The genes are TRBV6-1 and TRBJ2-3; 7 bases fit TRBD2. The CDR3 is made up of 16 amino acids. Germline values: CDR1 MNHNS, CDR2 SASEGT. J gave up 0 bases and V 1 base, and 4 bases lay outside the gene matches. This CDR3 is CASSEVGGSSTDTQYF. CDR3 sequence (DNA): TGTGCCAGCAGTGAAGTTGGCGGGAGCAGCACAGATACGCAGTATTTT.

This chain links TRBV6-2 or TRBV6-3 with TRBJ1-5; no clear D gene. Between the trimmed V and J ends, which lost 0 bases and 5 bases, there was a span of 8 bases. The CDR3 loop spans 14 amino acids. CDR1 MNHEY and CDR2 SVGEGT come from the germline V gene. The DNA for the CDR3 is TGTGCCAGCAGTTACTCGATCAGTTATCAGCCCCAGCATTTT. Protein product: CASSYSISYQPQHF.

The chain uses TRBV12-3 or TRBV12-4 and TRBJ2-7; no clear D gene. V lost 6 bases and J lost 3, with 6 bases in between. The CDR3 runs to 11 residues. The chain's CDR3 is CASSSFYEQYF. CDR3 DNA sequence: TGTGCCAGCAGCTCTTTCTACGAGCAGTACTTC.

The V call is TRBV6-5, the J call TRBJ1-5; possible D gene TRBD1, 6 bases. Trimming took 6 bases from V and 7 from J, leaving 16 bases between them. This CDR3 contains 14 residues. Looked up from germline, CDR1 is MNHEY and CDR2 is SVGAGI. Here the CDR3 reads CASRRASQGQPQHF. In DNA, the CDR3 is TGTGCCAGCAGGAGGGCATCCCAGGGGCAGCCCCAGCATTTT.

This rearrangement joins TRBV4-2 to TRBJ1-5, with D maybe TRBD1 (6 bases). CDR1 and CDR2 from the germline V gene are LGHNA and YNFKEQ. This CDR3 is 15 amino acids long. V lost 5 bases and J lost 6, with 17 bases in between. In nucleotides, the CDR3 is TGTGCCAGCAGCAAACATTACAGGGACGCTCAGCCCCAGCATTTT. This sequence encodes CASSKHYRDAQPQHF.

The V and J genes are TRBV7-9 and TRBJ1-1; 9 bases fit TRBD1. This CDR3 has 16 residues. V lost 4 bases and J lost 3; bases outside the gene matches: 9. Germline V lookup: CDR1 SEHNR, CDR2 FQNEAQ (reference sequence). CDR3 amino acids: CASSSAGTGKDTEAFF. The CDR3 coding sequence is TGTGCCAGCAGCTCGGCCGGGACAGGGAAAGACACTGAAGCTTTCTTT.

Only one count was recorded for this clone. The chain carries TRBV11-2 and TRBJ1-2, with D possibly TRBD1 on 5 matching bases. Trimming took 3 bases from V and 13 from J, leaving 15 bases between them. Germline CDR1 and CDR2: SGHAT and FQNNGV. This CDR3 is 12 amino acids long. The chain's CDR3 is CASSFLFGGFTF. In DNA form, the CDR3 reads TGTGCCAGCAGCTTCTTGTTTGGGGGATTCACCTTC.

The chain recombines TRBV7-6 with TRBJ2-7, with 13 bases identical to TRBD2. V lost 5 bases and J lost 6; bases outside the gene matches: 7. The V gene's germline CDR1 is SGHVS and CDR2 FNYEAQ. This CDR3 has 15 amino acids. In DNA, the CDR3 is TGTGCCAGCAGCCAACTAGCGGGAGGGCAGGGCGAGCAGTACTTC. This encodes CASSQLAGGQGEQYF.

Regarding this clone: Other nucleotide sequences in the sample specify the same CDR3. In DNA, the CDR3 is TGTGCCAGCAGTTTAACAGGTTCGAACACCGGGGAGCTGTTTTTT. Residues: CASSLTGSNTGELFF. The chain combines TRBV27 with TRBJ2-2, with D tentatively TRBD1 (5 bases). Germline CDR1 MNHEY, CDR2 SMNVEV (reference sequence). The V end lost 2 bases, the J end lost 0 bases, and 7 bases lay between the germline ends. The CDR3 loop spans 15 amino acids.